What follows describes a single T cell receptor (beta chain). Original processing methods: Nucleated cell counts were estimated from reference gene primer amplification. Here immunoSEQ multiplex PCR was the method, and the copy in TCRdb shows in-frame clones only, minus some. V and J calls and clone size are given by that table; D and trimming were obtained from the DNA. In the table there are about 200,000 clones, around 82% of which are singletons. The entry originates in a study of blood T cell repertoires in COVID-19. About the study: Researchers got acute and convalescent COVID-19 samples from the United States, Italy and Spain.

Participants came from about two dozen US areas, aged about 18 to 100 years. A case of COVID-19 had been met by exposed participants within 2 weeks before study entry. This sequence originates from a woman aged 45-60 years who had been exposed to COVID-19. The sample taken for sequencing was PBMCs or T cells enriched from blood (not recorded which).

The CDR3 sequence: CASSVSTSGGQETQYF. The CDR3 nucleotides are TGTGCCAGCAGCGTTTCGACTAGCGGGGGCCAAGAGACCCAGTACTTC. This chain uses TRBV9 with TRBJ2-5, with 12 bases lining up with TRBD2. Germline V gene lookup returns CDR1 SGDLS and CDR2 YYNGEE. J gave up 1 base and V 2 bases, and 3 bases lay outside the gene matches. This CDR3 region has 16 residues.